This is a list of T cell receptor beta chains from one sample in a study of T-cell reconstitution after alpha-beta-depleted transplantation in children. Each CDR3 protein is one row after TCRdb ran MiXCR on the PCR reads. Among hundreds of thousands of distinct CDR3 sequences listed, roughly 17% were seen once. Sequenced material: PBMCs from the stem cell graft donor, taken from the stem cell graft. These receptors all come from a human donor who donated a stem cell graft to a child with acute myeloid leukemia. Each CDR3 is given without its conserved first and last residue. Rows may omit the clone size; those that give it use once, few, many or a size class.

j_call,clone_size,v_call,cdr3_aa
TRBJ2-7,many,TRBV7-2,ASSSKGPYDEQY
TRBJ1-3,-,TRBV11-1,ASRRGVSGNTIY
TRBJ2-3,-,TRBV24-1,ATSDFTTGAGADTQY
TRBJ1-5,-,TRBV20-1,SASQDRNQPQH
TRBJ2-1,many,TRBV7-2,ASRPRGGDNEQF
TRBJ2-3,many,TRBV24-1,ATSSDHYGWEDTQY
TRBJ2-7,few,TRBV7-2,ASSLRGVPYEQY
TRBJ2-1,few,TRBV7-9,ASSLGHEGNEQF
TRBJ2-7,few,TRBV20-1,SARRTPGQASSYEQY
TRBJ1-6,few,TRBV12-3/TRBV12-4,ASSFVIPGQLPSYNSPLH
TRBJ2-7,many,TRBV7-6,ASSLGPSGEQY
TRBJ2-6,many,TRBV5-6,ASSLYGSGANVLT
TRBJ2-4,many,TRBV11-2,ASSLDRGRGGKNIQY
TRBJ1-1,-,TRBV7-2,ASSGTRGNTEAF
TRBJ2-1,-,TRBV11-2,ASRNGGLEQF
TRBJ2-3,many,TRBV5-1,ASRSGGKTDTQY
TRBJ1-1,few,TRBV7-2,ASSSLGALNTEAF
TRBJ1-2,few,TRBV27,ASSSGQGAGGYT
TRBJ1-1,many,TRBV10-3,AISSTGLDEAF
TRBJ1-6,many,TRBV27,ASSPGTDYYPLH
TRBJ1-1,many,TRBV29-1,SARGPYTEAF
TRBJ2-1,-,TRBV18,ASSPTTGGDEQF
TRBJ2-1,many,TRBV19,ASSISGGHYNEQF
TRBJ1-4,many,TRBV27,ASSGIGVLGEKLF
TRBJ1-2,many,TRBV5-5,ASSPQGAEWDGYT
TRBJ2-1,few,TRBV5-5,ASSLPGTGEQF
TRBJ1-2,few,TRBV29-1,SVVDKGYYGYT
TRBJ1-2,few,TRBV5-1,ASTPGPSYGYT
TRBJ2-2,few,TRBV7-2,ASILAGPLTGELF
TRBJ1-1,-,TRBV11-2,ASSLAQGKYTEAF
TRBJ1-1,-,TRBV20-1,SARDLGWGEAF
TRBJ2-5,many,TRBV6-5,ASSFLADQETQY
TRBJ2-6,-,TRBV20-1,SARAAEQGTGANVLT
TRBJ2-4,few,TRBV4-1,ASSLDRGLAKNIQY
TRBJ1-5,-,TRBV6-1,ASSAHSTSGTVYSNQPQH
TRBJ2-1,few,TRBV24-1,ATSAGTSGGPEEQF
TRBJ2-3,-,TRBV6-5,ASSSLRTQY
TRBJ2-7,few,TRBV7-2,ASSRGLAGAATYEQY
TRBJ2-5,few,TRBV7-2,ASSTTGAWTQY